The sequence of this TCR beta chain was determined in a study of blood T cell repertoires in COVID-19. Study-wide background: The samples span acute and convalescent COVID-19 from the United States, Italy and Spain. The analysed material was cDNA or gDNA that came from T cells, B-cell-depleted T cells, or PBMCs.

As processed by the authors: Amplified reference gene primers provided the basis for estimating nucleated cell counts. This table comes from immunoSEQ multiplex PCR, and its TCRdb copy is limited to in-frame clones, with some not included. The V and J calls and the clone size are those of that table, but D and trimming were determined from the DNA. The table has some 63,000 clones, about 82% seen once; the top ten hold about 17%. This clone was counted between two and nine times. The germline V gene has CDR1 SGHKS and CDR2 YYEKEE (reference sequence). The V segment lost 4 bases and the J segment 2 bases; nucleotides outside the gene matches: 6. This CDR3 comprises 16 residues.

The clonotype originates from a human donor in a cohort sampled during active COVID-19. Sequenced sample: peripheral blood. The rearrangement uses TRBV5-5 and TRBJ1-6, with TRBD1 identical over 7 bases. For the CDR3, the DNA is TGTGCCAGCAGCCCGGACAGGTGGACCTATAATTCACCCCTCCACTTT. Amino acids: CASSPDRWTYNSPLHF.